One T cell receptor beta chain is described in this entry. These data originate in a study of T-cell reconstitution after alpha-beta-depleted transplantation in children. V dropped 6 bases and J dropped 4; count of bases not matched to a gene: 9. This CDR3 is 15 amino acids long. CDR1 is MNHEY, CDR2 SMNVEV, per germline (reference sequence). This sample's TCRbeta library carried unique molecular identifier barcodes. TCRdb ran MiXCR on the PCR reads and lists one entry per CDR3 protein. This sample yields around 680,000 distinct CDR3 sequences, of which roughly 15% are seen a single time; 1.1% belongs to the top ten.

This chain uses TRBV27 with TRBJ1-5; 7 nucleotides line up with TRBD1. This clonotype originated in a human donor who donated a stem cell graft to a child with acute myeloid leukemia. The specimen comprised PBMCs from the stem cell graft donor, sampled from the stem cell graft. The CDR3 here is CASRKQGGGNQPQHF. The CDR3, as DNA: TGTGCCAGCAGGAAGCAGGGGGGGGGTAATCAGCCCCAGCATTTT.